The table lists the clone carrying this TCR beta chain with a few counts. The antigen is undetermined. The junction differs from germline at one of its ends, possibly a read error. Germline CDR1 SGHTA, CDR2 FQGNSA. This CDR3 region has 14 residues. The sample comes from a study of cytomegalovirus exposure and HLA in healthy donors. Study-wide findings and caveats: The authors later found most CMV-associated TCR beta chains appeared HLA-restricted. Generally TCR sequences proved uncommon, though certain public TCRs appeared in numerous donors.

Primers included in the PCR were 60 Vbeta and 13 Jbeta primers. Generated by immunoSEQ multiplex PCR, the TCRdb table keeps only in-frame clones and is missing some. The table records 180,000 or so clones, 77% of them present only once. Donors were ostensibly healthy at sampling, although undocumented immune exposures were probable. This receptor was identified in a young man in good health and CMV-seronegative. This chain links TRBV7-2 with TRBJ2-7; no clear D gene. The sequencing input was PBMCs. CDR3 bases: TGTGCCAGCAGCTTGGCCCATTCCTCCCACGAGCAGTACTTC. Its protein is CASSLAHSSHEQYF.